The following is a T cell receptor beta chain sequence with its context. Its antigen is unidentified. TCR beta CDR3 sequences were amplified from RNA transcripts. TCR CDR3 underwent first-round RT-PCR with the HTBI primer set. MiXCR, applied by TCRdb to the multiplex PCR reads, yields one record per CDR3 protein. The sample lists some 600,000 distinct CDR3 sequences; around 14% were seen once. This entry is derived from a study of T cells in Graves' hyperthyroidism and ophthalmopathy. The study's findings and limits: The model forecast ophthalmopathy, anticipating it by a median approximately 6 months before onset.

CDR3 length equals 16 residues. V lost 5 bases, J lost 2 bases, and 11 bases stayed unmatched. Germline V gives CDR1 SGHRS, CDR2 YFSETQ. V and J are TRBV5-1 and TRBJ2-7, with TRBD1 matching over 9 bases. This receptor was taken from a woman aged 30 to 39 with Graves' hyperthyroidism that later progressed to Graves' ophthalmopathy. Sequencing input: blood. CDR3 region: CASRPGQGSAAYEQYF. CDR3 DNA sequence: TGCGCCAGCAGACCTGGACAGGGGAGTGCGGCCTACGAGCAGTACTTC.